This TCR beta chain was sequenced in a study of T cells after somatic rescue of genetic block. Germline V gene sequence: CDR1 SGHTA, CDR2 FQGTGA. This CDR3 region has 14 residues. V was shortened by 1 base and J by 9 bases, with 13 bases between the two germline ends. Here immunoSEQ multiplex PCR was the method, and the copy in TCRdb shows in-frame clones only, minus some. The sample contains under 8,500 clones, over 80% of which appear only once. The clonotype was recovered from a boy aged 5-17 years. J is TRBJ2-1 and V is TRBV7-3; D possibly uses TRBD1 or TRBD2 (5 bases each). The sample consisted of peripheral blood mononuclear cells (PBMCs). CDR3 sequence (DNA): TGTGCCAGCAGCTTAATTGGGGGAGAACGTGAGCAGTTCTTC. This gives the protein CASSLIGGEREQFF.